These 11 T cell receptor beta chains share one sample of origin, sequenced in a study of T cell repertoires in cytomegalovirus infection. TCRdb reprocessed the reads via MiXCR and lists one record per CDR3 protein. The table lists 700,000 to 850,000 distinct CDR3 sequences, roughly 33% of them singletons, with under 15% in the top ten. These receptors have no identified antigens. This specimen was cultured CD8+ T cells from PBMCs, taken from culture after CMV antigen stimulation. Every receptor here comes from a human donor in good health (CMV status not recorded). Some clones in this sample may be carry-over from other donors' samples.

The J gene is TRBJ1-5, the V gene TRBV10-3, with D maybe TRBD1 (5 bases). Looked up from germline, CDR1 is ENHRY and CDR2 is SYGVKD. V was clipped by 3 bases and J by 0 bases, with 12 bases between them. The CDR3 is 16 amino acids. The CDR3 nucleotides read TGTGCCATCAGTGAAAGGGGAGGATATAGCAATCAGCCCCAGCATTTT. Protein sequence: CAISERGGYSNQPQHF.

This clonotype was seen a handful of times. J is TRBJ1-4 and V is TRBV28; 9 nucleotides line up with TRBD1. With 6 bases clipped from V and 5 bases from J, the junction kept 4 bases outside the gene matches. CDR3 size: 14 residues. Per the germline V gene, CDR1 is MDHEN and CDR2 is SYDVKM. The CDR3 DNA sequence: TGTGCCAGCAGCACTGACAGGGGGAATGAAAAACTGTTTTTT. Residues: CASSTDRGNEKLFF.

This clonotype appeared a few times. The chain recombines TRBV19 with TRBJ1-1, with D perhaps TRBD1 (6 bases). This CDR3 spans 14 amino acids. Trimming took 4 bases from V and 0 from J, leaving 9 bases between them. Germline V gene sequence: CDR1 LNHDA, CDR2 SQIVND (reference sequence). CDR3 loop: CASSRQALNTEAFF. CDR3 bases: TGTGCCAGTAGTAGACAGGCCCTGAACACTGAAGCTTTCTTT. Filled out from reference TRBV19 and TRBJ1-1, the complete variable domain reads DGGITQSPKYLFRKEGQNVTLSCEQNLNHDAMYWYRQDPGQGLRLIYYSQIVNDFQKGDIAEGYSVSREKKESFPLTVTSAQKNPTAFYLCASSRQALNTEAFFGQGTRLTVV.

V gene TRBV20-1 combines with J gene TRBJ2-7, with a tentative D call TRBD2 (6 bases). CDR3 length: 12 amino acids. Trimming removed 2 bases from V and 3 bases from J, with 8 bases in between. The germline V gene has CDR1 DFQATT and CDR2 SNEGSKA (reference sequence). The CDR3 DNA reads as TGCAGTGCTAGACGGGAGATCTACGAGCAGTACTTC. As protein: CSARREIYEQYF.

The V call is TRBV5-1, the J call TRBJ2-3, with 9 bases identical to TRBD1. V lost 0 bases and J lost 5; bases outside the gene matches: 4. Looked up from germline, CDR1 is SGHRS and CDR2 is YFSETQ. This CDR3 has 15 residues. The CDR3 sequence: CASSLGTGAKDTQYF. The DNA for the CDR3 is TGCGCCAGCAGCTTGGGGACAGGGGCAAAAGATACGCAGTATTTT.

Only one count was recorded for this clonotype. The chain carries TRBV5-4 and TRBJ2-4; weak D call: TRBD1 (5 bases). The CDR3 spans 13 residues. Trimming took off 4 bases at V and 8 bases at J, with 13 bases between the two ends. Per the germline V gene, CDR1 is SGHNT and CDR2 is YYREEE (reference sequence). The CDR3 region is CASSHERGDIQYF. The CDR3 DNA follows: TGTGCCAGCAGCCACGAAAGGGGTGACATTCAGTACTTC.

This clonotype has a handful of counts. The chain is built from TRBV27 and TRBJ1-5, with D unresolved. V lost 0 bases and J 0 bases, leaving 9 bases between the germline ends. CDR1 and CDR2 from the germline V gene are MNHEY and SMNVEV (reference sequence). CDR3 length: 16 residues. The CDR3 DNA reads as TGTGCCAGCAGTTTATCGGCAGGACCTAGCAATCAGCCCCAGCATTTT. Protein sequence: CASSLSAGPSNQPQHF.

Note on this clonotype: The CDR3 carries no conserved terminal phenylalanine or tryptophan, so it likely arises from a read error. The rearrangement uses TRBV2 and TRBJ2-3; no clear D gene. Germline V gives CDR1 SNHLY, CDR2 FYNNEI. V shed 8 bases and J shed 1 base, with 13 bases lying between them. This CDR3 is 14 amino acids long. CDR3: CASGSLPGTDTQYS. CDR3 sequence (DNA): TGTGCCAGCGGATCTCTCCCAGGCACAGATACGCAGTATTCT.

V usage is TRBV19 and J usage is TRBJ2-1; 12 nucleotides line up with TRBD2. CDR1 is LNHDA, CDR2 SQIVND, per germline (reference sequence). The junction had 4 bases not matched to a gene; V was cut back by 3 bases and J by 1 base. CDR3 length equals 17 residues. This CDR3 is CASSMSLAGGSYNEQFF. DNA of the CDR3: TGTGCCAGTAGTATGTCACTAGCGGGGGGTTCCTACAATGAGCAGTTCTTC.

The J gene is TRBJ1-5, the V gene TRBV7-6, with 7 bases fitting TRBD1. Trimming took 6 bases from V and 7 from J; bases not matched to a gene: 12. This CDR3 has 15 amino acids. CDR1 is SGHVS and CDR2 is FNYEAQ in the germline V gene. The CDR3 coding sequence is TGTGCCAGCAGTACAGGGGCCCCTTCGGAACAGCCCCAGCATTTT. It specifies CASSTGAPSEQPQHF.

The gene calls are TRBV6-5 and TRBJ2-2; 8 bases match TRBD2. Germline V gene lookup returns CDR1 MNHEY and CDR2 SVGAGI. This CDR3 has 15 residues. V lost 4 bases, J lost 4 bases, and 5 bases stayed unmatched. The DNA of the CDR3 is TGTGCCAGCAGTTCCGGGACTAGTTCCACCGGGGAGCTGTTTTTT. Amino acid sequence: CASSSGTSSTGELFF.